This TCR beta chain emerged from a study of blood T cell repertoires in COVID-19. As for the study in general: PBMCs, B-cell-depleted T cells, or T cells were the source of the cDNA or gDNA that made up the material.

As handled by the study authors: Reference gene primer amplification in the assay estimated nucleated cell counts. Using immunoSEQ multiplex PCR, the repertoire was profiled, and TCRdb retains in-frame clones only, with some absent. Clonal size and the V and J genes are those of that table, whereas D and trimming came from the DNA. The sample shows approximately 100,000 clones, roughly nine tenths of them seen only once. The V gene's germline CDR1 is SGHDT and CDR2 YYEEEE. Trimming took off 1 base at V and 5 bases at J, with 24 bases between the two ends. The CDR3 is made up of 18 amino acids. This clonotype originated in a woman aged 80 or older with acute or convalescent COVID-19. The chain recombines TRBV5-6 with TRBJ2-5, with D possibly being TRBD1 (6 bases). The sequenced sample was peripheral blood. In nucleotides, the CDR3 is TGTGCCAGCAGCTTGTATTACGTTCGGACAGTTGCACCGGAGACCCAGTACTTC. It specifies CASSLYYVRTVAPETQYF.